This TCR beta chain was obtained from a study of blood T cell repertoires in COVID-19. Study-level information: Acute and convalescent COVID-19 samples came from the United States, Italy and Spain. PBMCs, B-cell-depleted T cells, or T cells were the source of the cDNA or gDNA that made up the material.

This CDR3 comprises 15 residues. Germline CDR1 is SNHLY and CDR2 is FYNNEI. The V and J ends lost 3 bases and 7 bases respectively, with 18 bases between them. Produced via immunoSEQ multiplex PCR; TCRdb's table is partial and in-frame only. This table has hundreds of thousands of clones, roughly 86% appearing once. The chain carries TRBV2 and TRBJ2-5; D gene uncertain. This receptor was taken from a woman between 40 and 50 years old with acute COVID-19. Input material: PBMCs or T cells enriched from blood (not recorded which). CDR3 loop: CASSDLAATRPTQYF. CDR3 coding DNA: TGTGCCAGCAGTGATCTCGCGGCTACAAGACCGACCCAGTACTTC.